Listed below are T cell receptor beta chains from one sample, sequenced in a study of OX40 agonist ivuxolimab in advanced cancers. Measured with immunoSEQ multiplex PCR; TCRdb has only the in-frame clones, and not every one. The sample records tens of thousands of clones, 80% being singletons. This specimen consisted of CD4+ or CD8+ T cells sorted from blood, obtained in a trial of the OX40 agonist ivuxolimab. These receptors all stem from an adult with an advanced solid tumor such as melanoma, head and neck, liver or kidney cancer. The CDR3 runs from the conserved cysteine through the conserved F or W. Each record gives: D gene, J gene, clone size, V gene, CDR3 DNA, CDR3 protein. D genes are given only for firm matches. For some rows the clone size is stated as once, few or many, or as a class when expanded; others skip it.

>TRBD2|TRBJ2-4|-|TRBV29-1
TGCAGCGCGCGGACTAGCGGGGGGAACATTCAGTACTTC
CSARTSGGNIQYF
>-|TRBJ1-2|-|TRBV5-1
TGCGCCAGCAGCTTGACGGGCTATGGCTACACCTTC
CASSLTGYGYTF
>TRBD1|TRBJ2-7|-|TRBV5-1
TGCGCCAGCAGCCACGGGACAGGAAGCGGCGAGCAGTACTTC
CASSHGTGSGEQYF
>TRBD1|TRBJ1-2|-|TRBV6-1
TGTGCCAGCAGTGAACCTGACAGGGGAATCGCTAACTATGGCTACACCTTC
CASSEPDRGIANYGYTF
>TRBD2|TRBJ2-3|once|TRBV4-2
TGTGCCAGCAGCCCCCACCCTGACCTAGCGGGAGGAGCAGATACGCAGTATTTT
CASSPHPDLAGGADTQYF
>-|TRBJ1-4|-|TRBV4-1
TGCGCCAGCAGCCAAGTTTCAGGTGAAAAACTGTTTTTT
CASSQVSGEKLFF
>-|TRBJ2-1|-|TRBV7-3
TGTGCCAGCAGCTTAATAGGTAGTTGGCATGAGCAGTTCTTC
CASSLIGSWHEQFF
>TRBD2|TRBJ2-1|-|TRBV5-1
TGCGCCAGCAGCTGGGGACTAGCGGGCAATGAGCAGTTCTTC
CASSWGLAGNEQFF
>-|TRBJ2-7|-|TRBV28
TGTGCCAGCAGTTTTGAGGGCTTATCCTACGAGCAGTACTTC
CASSFEGLSYEQYF
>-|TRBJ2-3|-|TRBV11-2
TGTGCCAGCAGCCCCTCGGGCGGGAAGGGAGATACGCAGTATTTT
CASSPSGGKGDTQYF
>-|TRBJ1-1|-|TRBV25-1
TGTGCCAGCAGTGCGCCGGGTGTGACTGAAGCTTTCTTT
CASSAPGVTEAFF
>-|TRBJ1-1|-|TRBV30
TGTGCCTGGAGATCGCCCTCCCGGGGCACTGAAGCTTTCTTT
CAWRSPSRGTEAFF
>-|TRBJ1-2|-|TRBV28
TGTGCCAGCAGTTCCTTTCGGGGAGTCCATGGCTACACCTTC
CASSSFRGVHGYTF
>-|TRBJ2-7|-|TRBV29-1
TGCAGCGTTGAGGCAGGGGCCTACGAGCAGTACTTC
CSVEAGAYEQYF
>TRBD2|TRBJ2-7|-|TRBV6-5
TGTGCCAGCAGTTCCCTCCGACTAGCGGGCGAGCAGTACTTC
CASSSLRLAGEQYF
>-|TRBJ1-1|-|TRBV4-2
TGTGCCAGCAGCCAAGAAGGGCCGGGACATCTAAGAAGGGGCACTGAAGCTTTCTTT
CASSQEGPGHLRRGTEAFF
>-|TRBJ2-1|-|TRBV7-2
TGTGCCAGCGTCCAGGCGAGCGGGTTCGATGAGCAGTTCTTC
CASVQASGFDEQFF
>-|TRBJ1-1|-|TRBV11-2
TGTGCCAGCAGCTTAGACGGCTTTGAAGCTTTCTTT
CASSLDGFEAFF
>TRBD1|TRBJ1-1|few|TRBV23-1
TGCGCCACGGGTAGGGACAGGCCCAATACTGAAGCTTTCTTT
CATGRDRPNTEAFF
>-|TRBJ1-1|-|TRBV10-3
TGTGCCATCAGTGAGGCGACTCACATGAACACTGAAGCTTTCTTT
CAISEATHMNTEAFF
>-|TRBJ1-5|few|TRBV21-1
TGTGCCAGCAGCAAGCCCATCGGGAGGGCGCGATTTTATAGCAATCAGCCCCAGCATTTT
CASSKPIGRARFYSNQPQHF
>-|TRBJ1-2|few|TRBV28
TGTGCCAGCATTGACGGAGCTAACTATGGCTACACCTTC
CASIDGANYGYTF
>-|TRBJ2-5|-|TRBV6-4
TGTGCCAGCAGTGACAAGGGAATGCGCCAAGAGACCCAGTACTTC
CASSDKGMRQETQYF
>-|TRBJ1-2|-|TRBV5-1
TGCGCCAGCTCCTCGTTACAGGGTTATGGCTACACCTTC
CASSSLQGYGYTF
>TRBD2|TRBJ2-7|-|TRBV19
TGTGCCAGTAGTATAGATCGAGCGGGAGGATTCTACGAGCAGTACTTC
CASSIDRAGGFYEQYF
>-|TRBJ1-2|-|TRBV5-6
TGTGCCAGCAGGATAACAGGGACCACCGTCGGGGGCTACACCTTC
CASRITGTTVGGYTF
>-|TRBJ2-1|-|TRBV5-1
TGCGCCACGAACGCGGGGGCACGAAATGAGCAGTTCTTC
CATNAGARNEQFF
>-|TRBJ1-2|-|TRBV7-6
TGTGCCAGCAGCAGCGCTTATAACTCGAAAGCCTATGGCTACACCTTC
CASSSAYNSKAYGYTF
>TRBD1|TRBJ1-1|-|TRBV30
TGTGCCTGGAGTAGGGGGCCGCAGGATAGGGACACTGAAGCTTTCTTT
CAWSRGPQDRDTEAFF
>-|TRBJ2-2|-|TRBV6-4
TGTGCCAGCAGTCTCCGTGCAACCGGGGAGCTGTTTTTT
CASSLRATGELFF
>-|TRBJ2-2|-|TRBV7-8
TGTGCCAGCAGCCCAGACGTCACCGGGGAGCTGTTTTTT
CASSPDVTGELFF
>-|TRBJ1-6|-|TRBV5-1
TGCGCCAGCAGCCCCACCCAGGGGCGCAATTCACCCCTCCACTTT
CASSPTQGRNSPLHF
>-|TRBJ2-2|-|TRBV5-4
TGTGCCAGCAGCTCTAAAACTAGCAACACCGGGGAGCTGTTTTTT
CASSSKTSNTGELFF
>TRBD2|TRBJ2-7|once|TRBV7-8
TGTGCCAGCAGCTTAGAACTAGCGGGAGCCTACGAGCAGTACTTC
CASSLELAGAYEQYF
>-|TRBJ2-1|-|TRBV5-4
TGTGCCAGCAGCTTGGTTCAGGACAATGAGCAGTTCTTC
CASSLVQDNEQFF
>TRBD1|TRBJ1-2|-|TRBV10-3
TGTGCCATCAGTGGTGACAGGGATGCTAACTATGGCTACACCTTC
CAISGDRDANYGYTF
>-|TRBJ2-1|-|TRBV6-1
TGTGCCAGCAGTGAAGAAGTGGGCTCCTACAATGAGCAGTTCTTC
CASSEEVGSYNEQFF
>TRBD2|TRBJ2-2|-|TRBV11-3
TGTGCCAGCAGCCAATTTGGGACTAGCGGGAGGGTCCGGACCGGGGAGCTGTTTTTT
CASSQFGTSGRVRTGELFF
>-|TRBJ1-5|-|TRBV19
TGTGCCAGTATGGGTGTCGGGGGGGTTGGACAGCCCCAGCATTTT
CASMGVGGVGQPQHF
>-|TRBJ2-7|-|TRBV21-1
TGTGCCAGCAGCAAAGCGAGTGGGAGGTCAGGTAATCCCTACGAGCAGTACTTC
CASSKASGRSGNPYEQYF
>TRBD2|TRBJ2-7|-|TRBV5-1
TGCGCCAGCAGCTTGGTTGGGGGGGCCTACGAGCAGTACTTC
CASSLVGGAYEQYF
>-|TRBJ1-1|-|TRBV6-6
TGTGCCAGCAGTTACTCGCAGACCACTGAAGCTTTCTTT
CASSYSQTTEAFF
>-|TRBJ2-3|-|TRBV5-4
TGTGCCAGCAGCTTGACGGCAGATACGCAGTATTTT
CASSLTADTQYF
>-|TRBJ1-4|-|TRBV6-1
TGTGCCAGCAGTGAAGGAACGGGCCGGGGTGAAAAACTGTTTTTT
CASSEGTGRGEKLFF
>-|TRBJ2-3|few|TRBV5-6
TGTGCCAGCAGCTTGATTCCTAGCACAGATACGCAGTATTTT
CASSLIPSTDTQYF
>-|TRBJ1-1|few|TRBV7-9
TGTGCCTATTCCTTGGGGAACACTGAAGCTTTCTTT
CAYSLGNTEAFF
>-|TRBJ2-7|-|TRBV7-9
TGTGCCAGCAGCTTTTACGGCAGGGACGAGCAGTACTTC
CASSFYGRDEQYF
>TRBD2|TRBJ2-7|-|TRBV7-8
TGTGCCGGCGGGGGGGGGCTAGCGGGAGGCGAGCAGTACTTC
CAGGGGLAGGEQYF
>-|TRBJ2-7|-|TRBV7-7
TGTGCTAGCAGTCCCGGGAACCGTTACGAGCAGTACTTC
CASSPGNRYEQYF
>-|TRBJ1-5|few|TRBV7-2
TGTGCCAGCAGCTTAGATCCCTCACTGAATCAGCCCCAGCATTTT
CASSLDPSLNQPQHF
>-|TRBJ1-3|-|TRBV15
TGTGCCACCAGCAGAGATAAATGGAGCTCTGGAAACACCATATATTTT
CATSRDKWSSGNTIYF
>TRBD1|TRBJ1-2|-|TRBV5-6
TGTGCCAGCAGCTCGGGACAGGGGGCCGGGGGCTACACCTTC
CASSSGQGAGGYTF
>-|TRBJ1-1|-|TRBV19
TGTGCCAGTAGTATAAGAGGGGCTGAAGCTTTCTTT
CASSIRGAEAFF
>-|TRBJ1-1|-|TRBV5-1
TGCGCCAGCAGCTTGGAACAACTGAACACTGAAGCTTTCTTT
CASSLEQLNTEAFF
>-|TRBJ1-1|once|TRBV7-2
TGTGCCAGCAGCTTAGACATGGAAATGAACACTGAAGCTTTCTTT
CASSLDMEMNTEAFF
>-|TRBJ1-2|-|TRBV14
TGTGCCAGCAGCCAAGCCCTCGACGGGAACTATGGCTACACCTTC
CASSQALDGNYGYTF
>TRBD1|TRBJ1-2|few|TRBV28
TGTGCCAGCAACCCCGCGGGACAGGGATGGGGCTACACCTTC
CASNPAGQGWGYTF
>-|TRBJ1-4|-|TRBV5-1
TGCGCCAGCAGCTTTCGAGAAAAACTGTTTTTT
CASSFREKLFF